One and the same sample provided the 26 T cell receptor beta chains below, sequenced in a study of T-cell reconstitution after alpha-beta-depleted transplantation in children. TCRbeta library construction was performed incorporating unique molecular identifiers. TCRdb redid the calling of the PCR reads with MiXCR, one entry per CDR3 protein. The sample lists about 540,000 distinct CDR3 sequences, around 16% occurring once. The starting material was PBMCs from the stem cell graft donor, obtained from the stem cell graft. These receptors were taken from a human donor who donated a stem cell graft to a child with acute lymphoblastic leukemia.

The chain links TRBV10-2 to TRBJ2-7, with a weak D call TRBD1 (7 bases). V was cut by 3 bases and J by 7 bases, with 22 bases left in between. The CDR3 loop spans 16 amino acids. Germline values: CDR1 WSHSY, CDR2 SAAADI. This CDR3 reads CASSDPGTARGGEQYF. The CDR3 region has the DNA TGCGCCAGCAGTGACCCGGGGACAGCCCGAGGAGGGGAGCAGTACTTC.

At least ten counts were recorded for this clonotype. The chain joins TRBV11-2 to TRBJ2-3; D is undetermined. The CDR3 is 12 amino acids. V was trimmed by 6 bases and J by 2 bases, leaving 6 bases between them. Looked up from germline, CDR1 is SGHAT and CDR2 is FQNNGV. The CDR3 protein is CASSSLTDTQYF. For the CDR3, the DNA is TGTGCCAGCAGTTCCCTCACAGATACGCAGTATTTT.

This chain links TRBV12-3 or TRBV12-4 with TRBJ1-2, with D hard to call. There are 18 residues in the CDR3. V lost 0 bases and J 3 bases, leaving 20 bases between the germline ends. The CDR3: CASSLAFYTAAIYYGYTF. The DNA of the CDR3 is TGTGCCAGCAGTTTAGCGTTTTACACGGCAGCAATTTACTATGGCTACACCTTC.

In its sample, this clonotype was seen a few times. The V gene is TRBV11-3, the J gene TRBJ2-3, with unresolved D. The germline gives CDR1 SGHNT, CDR2 YENEEA. The CDR3 extends over 15 amino acids. The germline V and J ends were trimmed by 6 bases and 2 bases, with 15 bases remaining between them. DNA for the CDR3: TGTGCCAGCAGTTCCGACGGAGAACACACAGATACGCAGTATTTT. Its translation: CASSSDGEHTDTQYF.

The V call is TRBV2, the J call TRBJ2-3; TRBD1 matches 11 bases. CDR1 SNHLY and CDR2 FYNNEI come from the germline V gene. The CDR3 has 16 amino acids. V was pared by 6 bases and J by 7 bases, with 12 bases of the junction left unmatched. CDR3 in DNA: TGTGCCAGCAGGAAAGCCCGGGACAGGGGGGAGCATACGCAGTATTTT. Translation gives CASRKARDRGEHTQYF.

This clonotype has at least ten counts. The chain joins TRBV4-1 to TRBJ2-7; 12 bases map to TRBD2. The CDR3 contains 16 residues. CDR1 is MGHRA and CDR2 is YSYEKL in the germline V gene. V shed 3 bases and J 3 bases; nucleotides not matched to a gene: 6. CDR3 residues: CASSQPTSGSIYEQYF. The CDR3 region has the DNA TGCGCCAGCAGCCAGCCGACTAGCGGGAGTATCTACGAGCAGTACTTC.

In DNA, the CDR3 is TGCAGTGCTAGAGTGGGGACAGGTCATAGCAATCAGCCCCAGCATTTT. It encodes CSARVGTGHSNQPQHF. The chain is built from TRBV20-1 and TRBJ1-5, with 8 bases lining up with TRBD1. The germline V gene has CDR1 DFQATT and CDR2 SNEGSKA (reference sequence). The CDR3 contains 16 residues. Losses at the gene ends were 1 base for V and 0 bases for J; bases not matched to a gene: 5.

This clonotype was found a few times. This rearrangement joins TRBV5-1 to TRBJ2-7; D not certain. Per germline, CDR1 SGHRS and CDR2 YFSETQ. V was cut by 4 bases and J by 4 bases, with 12 bases left in between. CDR3 length: 13 amino acids. CDR3 in DNA: TGCGCCAGCAGCCCCGATAAGGGATACGAGCAGTACTTC. It translates to CASSPDKGYEQYF.

This clonotype turned up a few times. The J gene is TRBJ2-3, the V gene TRBV7-8; 7 bases map to TRBD2. The germline V gene has CDR1 SGHVS and CDR2 FQNEAQ. The trim removed 3 bases at V and 11 bases at J, leaving 11 bases unmatched. The CDR3 sequence is 14 residues long. The CDR3 loop is CASSFMRGKVRQYF. The CDR3 nucleotides read TGTGCCAGCAGCTTTATGCGGGGGAAAGTGAGGCAGTATTTT. Together with reference TRBV7-8 and TRBJ2-3, the CDR3 gives the full variable domain: GAGVSQSPRYKVAKRGQDVALRCDPISGHVSLFWYQQALGQGPEFLTYFQNEAQLDKSGLPSDRFFAERPEGSVSTLKIQRTQQEDSAVYLCASSFMRGKVRQYFGPGTRLTVL.

This clonotype came up a few times. The V and J genes are TRBV9 and TRBJ2-7, with TRBD2 matching over 8 bases. The V gene end was trimmed by 0 bases and the J gene end by 1 base; junction bases not matched to a gene: 9. The germline V gene has CDR1 SGDLS and CDR2 YYNGEE. This CDR3 is built from 17 residues. CDR3 in amino acids: CASSVGAGASGSYEQYF. CDR3 in DNA: TGTGCCAGCAGCGTAGGAGCTGGGGCTAGCGGGTCCTACGAGCAGTACTTC.

The sample holds a few counts of this clonotype. The V gene is TRBV9, the J gene TRBJ2-1, with TRBD1 matching over 8 bases. V dropped 0 bases and J dropped 4; count of bases not matched to a gene: 0. Looked up from germline, CDR1 is SGDLS and CDR2 is YYNGEE. CDR3 length: 14 residues. CDR3 residues: CASSVGQGYNEQFF. The CDR3 region has the DNA TGTGCCAGCAGCGTAGGACAGGGGTACAATGAGCAGTTCTTC. Full variable domain (remainder filled in from reference TRBV9 and TRBJ2-1): DSGVTQTPKHLITATGQRVTLRCSPRSGDLSVYWYQQSLDQGLQFLIQYYNGEERAKGNILERFSAQQFPDLHSELNLSSLELGDSALYFCASSVGQGYNEQFFGPGTRLTVL.

The table lists this clonotype with many counts. The rearrangement links TRBV7-8 to TRBJ1-5, with a tentative D call TRBD1 (6 bases). Germline values: CDR1 SGHVS, CDR2 FQNEAQ. The ends were cut back, 4 bases at V and 0 bases at J, with 13 bases in the middle. The CDR3 extends over 16 amino acids. The CDR3: CASSSLQGYSNQPQHF. The CDR3, as DNA: TGTGCCAGCAGCTCCTTACAGGGCTATAGCAATCAGCCCCAGCATTTT.

This clonotype turned up a few times. The genes are TRBV12-3 or TRBV12-4 and TRBJ1-4, with D unresolved. V dropped 6 bases and J dropped 5 bases, with 7 bases sitting between them. CDR3 size: 12 residues. The CDR3 sequence is CASRQENEKLFF. CDR3 sequence (DNA): TGTGCCAGCAGACAAGAAAATGAAAAACTGTTTTTT.

This clonotype was seen a few times. This chain uses TRBV13 with TRBJ2-7; no clear D. V was cut by 5 bases and J by 6 bases, with 17 bases left in between. Per germline, CDR1 PRHDT and CDR2 FYEKMQ (reference sequence). The CDR3 has 14 amino acids. The CDR3 DNA is TGTGCCAGCAGCCCCGCTGGGTTGTCGAGCGAGCAGTACTTC. Protein: CASSPAGLSSEQYF.

The rearrangement joins TRBV6-5 to TRBJ2-1; a possible D gene is TRBD1 (6 bases). CDR1 and CDR2 (germline): MNHEY, SVGAGI. The CDR3 consists of 15 residues. Trimming cost V 2 bases and J 0 bases, with 8 bases left between them. The chain's CDR3 is CASSYLGASYNEQFF. CDR3 nucleotides: TGTGCCAGCAGTTACCTGGGGGCCTCCTACAATGAGCAGTTCTTC.

This clonotype was seen more than once but under ten times. The rearrangement links TRBV10-3 to TRBJ2-7; tentatively, D is TRBD1 (6 bases). Germline CDR1 is ENHRY and CDR2 is SYGVKD. CDR3 length equals 14 residues. V shed 2 bases and J shed 3 bases, with 11 bases lying between them. CDR3 DNA: TGTGCCATCAGTGAGAACGGACAGTTCTACGAGCAGTACTTC. Translation gives CAISENGQFYEQYF.

This clonotype was detected only a few times. V is TRBV4-1 and J is TRBJ1-1; D is ambiguous. The CDR3 has 15 residues. In germline, CDR1 is MGHRA, CDR2 YSYEKL. The V and J ends lost 3 bases and 1 base respectively, with 12 bases between them. The CDR3 spells CASSQGGPSNTEAFF. The CDR3 region has the DNA TGCGCCAGCAGCCAGGGAGGTCCCTCGAACACTGAAGCTTTCTTT.

This clonotype was observed at least ten times. The chain couples TRBV10-3 to TRBJ2-7; no clear D. The CDR3 is 11 amino acids. Trimming stripped 4 bases from V and 6 bases from J, with 7 bases between. The V gene's germline CDR1 is ENHRY and CDR2 SYGVKD. The CDR3 DNA reads as TGTGCCATCAGTGCTGAGGTCGAGCAGTACTTC. It codes for CAISAEVEQYF.

This clonotype occurred a few times. The rearrangement uses TRBV4-2 and TRBJ2-7, with TRBD2 matching over 7 bases. V shed 4 bases and J 2 bases; nucleotides not matched to a gene: 8. Looked up from germline, CDR1 is LGHNA and CDR2 is YNFKEQ. The length of the CDR3 is 15 residues. CDR3 DNA sequence: TGTGCCAGCAGCCCCAGCACTAGCGCTGCCTACGAGCAGTACTTC. Encoded protein: CASSPSTSAAYEQYF.

This clonotype was seen only a few times. The chain combines TRBV5-1 with TRBJ2-1; 13 bases map to TRBD2. This CDR3 has 19 amino acids. After removal of 4 bases from V and 7 bases from J, the junction contained 17 bases not matched to a gene. Germline assignment: CDR1 SGHRS and CDR2 YFSETQ. The DNA of the CDR3 is TGCGCCAGCAGCGGGGGGTATTCAATTACTAGCGGGAGGGAAAATGAGCAGTTCTTC. Its translation: CASSGGYSITSGRENEQFF.

This clonotype appeared a few times. The V call is TRBV4-2, the J call TRBJ1-4; D is ambiguous. Trimming removed 0 bases at V and 8 bases at J, with 4 bases between. Germline CDR1 LGHNA, CDR2 YNFKEQ. The CDR3 is made up of 12 amino acids. The CDR3 here is CASSQDREKLFF. CDR3 nucleotide sequence: TGTGCCAGCAGCCAAGATCGGGAAAAACTGTTTTTT.

Only a few counts were recorded for this clonotype. V is TRBV7-9 and J is TRBJ2-3; D unclear. This CDR3 has 16 amino acids. Trimming cost V 0 bases and J 2 bases, with 12 bases left between them. Germline V CDR1 and CDR2: SEHNR, FQNEAQ (reference sequence). CDR3 amino acids: CASSLAVKLYTDTQYF. The CDR3 DNA reads as TGTGCCAGCAGCTTAGCGGTCAAACTATACACAGATACGCAGTATTTT. Full variable domain (remainder filled in from reference TRBV7-9 and TRBJ2-3): DTGVSQNPRHKITKRGQNVTFRCDPISEHNRLYWYRQTLGQGPEFLTYFQNEAQLEKSRLLSDRFSAERPKGSFSTLEIQRTEQGDSAMYLCASSLAVKLYTDTQYFGPGTRLTVL.

This clonotype appeared a few times. This rearrangement joins TRBV20-1 to TRBJ2-6; TRBD2 aligns across 8 bases. J gave up 0 bases and V 4 bases, and 5 bases lay outside the gene matches. In germline, CDR1 is DFQATT, CDR2 SNEGSKA (reference sequence). This CDR3 region has 16 residues. This chain's CDR3 is CSAIPTSGSGANVLTF. CDR3 nucleotide sequence: TGCAGTGCTATTCCTACTAGCGGCTCTGGGGCCAACGTCCTGACTTTC.

The genes are TRBV14 and TRBJ1-1; TRBD1 might be the D (6 bases). With 1 base removed from V and 7 bases from J, the gap between germline ends came to 16 bases. The CDR3 length is 15 residues. Germline CDR1 and CDR2: SGHDN and FVKESK. CDR3 residues: CASSQGRWGQFEAFF. In nucleotides, the CDR3 is TGTGCCAGCAGCCAAGGAAGGTGGGGGCAATTTGAAGCTTTCTTT.

The chain employs TRBV12-5 and TRBJ1-5; D perhaps matches TRBD1 (6 bases). The CDR3 has 15 residues. Trimming took 6 bases from V and 5 from J, leaving 17 bases between them. The germline V gene encodes CDR1 LGHNT and CDR2 FRNRAP. The CDR3 loop is CASGPSGAGYQPQHF. DNA for the CDR3: TGTGCTAGTGGCCCGTCAGGGGCAGGGTATCAGCCCCAGCATTTT.

The table lists this clonotype with a few counts. The V call is TRBV4-1, the J call TRBJ2-7; unclear D gene. Trimming cost V 4 bases and J 3 bases, with 10 bases left between them. The CDR3 contains 13 residues. Per germline, CDR1 MGHRA and CDR2 YSYEKL. The chain's CDR3 is CASSRRVGYEQYF. DNA for the CDR3: TGCGCCAGCAGCCGCCGAGTTGGCTACGAGCAGTACTTC.